The 14 T cell receptor beta chains below come from one sample, sequenced in a study of blood T cell repertoires in COVID-19. Clones were read by immunoSEQ multiplex PCR, and TCRdb kept only the in-frame ones, dropping some. The profile shows approximately 320,000 clones, about 88% of them singletons. The sequencing input was PBMCs or T cells enriched from blood (not recorded which). The receptors come from a man aged 55 to 69 who had recovered from COVID-19.

The chain recombines TRBV20-1 with TRBJ2-3; D not certain. Deletions cut 3 bases from V and 0 bases from J, with 10 bases between. This CDR3 is built from 14 residues. CDR1 is DFQATT and CDR2 is SNEGSKA in the germline V gene (reference sequence). Written as DNA, the CDR3 is TGCAGTGCTAGTACAGAAACTAGCACAGATACGCAGTATTTT. It is translated as CSASTETSTDTQYF.

The V gene is TRBV18, the J gene TRBJ1-1; TRBD1 aligns across 7 bases. The germline CDR1 and CDR2 sequences are KGHSH and LQKENI. This CDR3 region has 14 residues. V gave up 4 bases and J gave up 3 bases; unmatched junction bases: 5. The CDR3 coding sequence is TGTGCCAGCTCACTTCTAGACAGGGACACTGAAGCTTTCTTT. Translated: CASSLLDRDTEAFF.

CDR3 bases: TGTGCCAGCTCACCCGGGGGGTCCGCTAGCGGGATGATGGGATTCTACAATGAGCAGTTCTTC. The encoded protein is CASSPGGSASGMMGFYNEQFF. The J gene is TRBJ2-1, the V gene TRBV18; TRBD2 matches 9 bases. The junction had 21 bases not matched to a gene; V was cut back by 3 bases and J by 3 bases. The germline CDR1 and CDR2 sequences are KGHSH and LQKENI. The CDR3 loop spans 21 amino acids.

Turning to this clone: Other nucleotide sequences in the sample specify the same CDR3. The V call is TRBV7-2, the J call TRBJ1-5; D is perhaps TRBD1 (5 bases). The CDR3 has 14 residues. Germline-derived CDR1 and CDR2 are SGHTA and FQGNSA. With 1 base removed from V and 4 bases from J, the gap between germline ends came to 8 bases. The CDR3 nucleotides read TGTGCCAGCAGCTTAGGCGGGGCGAATCAGCCCCAGCATTTT. It yields the protein CASSLGGANQPQHF.

The chain recombines TRBV7-8 with TRBJ2-2; no firm D call. V lost 5 bases and J lost 0, with 13 bases in between. The CDR3 runs to 16 residues. CDR1 SGHVS and CDR2 FQNEAQ come from the germline V gene. In DNA form, the CDR3 reads TGTGCCAGCAGCCCCGTGGAGCTTTCGAACACCGGGGAGCTGTTTTTT. Translated, it gives CASSPVELSNTGELFF.

This chain uses TRBV7-9 with TRBJ1-3; tentative D call: TRBD1 (5 bases). CDR3 length: 15 residues. Trimming shortened V by 3 bases and J by 2 bases, and 11 bases separated the two germline ends. Germline-derived CDR1 and CDR2 are SEHNR and FQNEAQ (reference sequence). The CDR3 protein is CASSLRREAGNTIYF. The CDR3 nucleotides are TGTGCCAGCAGCTTGCGCAGGGAAGCTGGAAACACCATATATTTT.

The V and J genes are TRBV27 and TRBJ1-4; 8 bases map to TRBD1. Germline assignment: CDR1 MNHEY and CDR2 SMNVEV (reference sequence). The CDR3 has 14 amino acids. V shed 8 bases and J 3 bases; nucleotides not matched to a gene: 5. CDR3 in DNA: TGTGCCAGCGGACAGGGTGGGTCTAATGAAAAACTGTTTTTT. Translated, it gives CASGQGGSNEKLFF.

This chain connects TRBV20-1 to TRBJ2-7; 8 bases are shared with TRBD2. CDR3 length: 14 residues. V shed 3 bases and J 4 bases; nucleotides not matched to a gene: 8. The V gene's germline CDR1 is DFQATT and CDR2 SNEGSKA (reference sequence). The CDR3 spells CSASRLALTYEQYF. DNA for the CDR3: TGCAGTGCTAGTAGACTAGCGTTGACGTACGAGCAGTACTTC.

The V gene is TRBV27, the J gene TRBJ2-7, with D perhaps TRBD2 (6 bases). Germline-derived CDR1 and CDR2 are MNHEY and SMNVEV (reference sequence). The CDR3 totals 15 residues. V was cut by 2 bases and J by 1 base, with 12 bases left in between. CDR3 nucleotide sequence: TGTGCCAGCAGTTTAGAGGGAGGCCCTTCCTACGAGCAGTACTTC. This codes for CASSLEGGPSYEQYF.

The rearrangement joins TRBV5-1 to TRBJ1-2; no clear D. Germline V gives CDR1 SGHRS, CDR2 YFSETQ. CDR3 length: 13 amino acids. V lost 4 bases to trimming and J lost 6 bases, with 13 bases between them. The CDR3 loop reads CASSPPVENGYTF. For the CDR3, the DNA is TGCGCCAGCAGCCCCCCGGTGGAGAATGGCTACACCTTC.

The J gene is TRBJ1-1, the V gene TRBV6-6; no firm D call. This CDR3 is built from 13 residues. Trimming left V 6 bases short and J 4 bases short, with 12 bases between. The germline V gene has CDR1 MNHNY and CDR2 SVGAGI (reference sequence). CDR3 sequence reads: CASSPPGGTEAFF. CDR3 in DNA: TGTGCCAGCAGCCCCCCAGGAGGCACTGAAGCTTTCTTT.

The chain joins TRBV6-4 to TRBJ2-1; 8 nucleotides agree with TRBD2. V trimming: 0 bases; J trimming: 0 bases; junction bases outside the gene matches: 10. CDR3 size: 19 residues. Germline loops: CDR1 MRHNA, CDR2 SNTAGT. The CDR3 sequence is CASSDSGLAGPSSYNEQFF. CDR3 in DNA: TGTGCCAGCAGTGACTCTGGGCTAGCGGGTCCTAGCTCCTACAATGAGCAGTTCTTC.

This chain uses TRBV7-9 with TRBJ2-7; possible D gene TRBD2, 5 bases. The germline V gene encodes CDR1 SEHNR and CDR2 FQNEAQ (reference sequence). The V and J ends lost 8 bases and 7 bases respectively, with 15 bases between them. This CDR3 region has 12 residues. This CDR3 reads CASEAISGEQYF. CDR3 DNA: TGTGCCAGCGAAGCCATATCGGGGGAGCAGTACTTC. The full variable domain, in which reference TRBV7-9 and TRBJ2-7 provide the parts outside the CDR3, is DTGVSQNPRHKITKRGQNVTFRCDPISEHNRLYWYRQTLGQGPEFLTYFQNEAQLEKSRLLSDRFSAERPKGSFSTLEIQRTEQGDSAMYLCASEAISGEQYFGPGTRLTVT.

The V and J genes are TRBV29-1 and TRBJ1-1, with 10 bases aligning to TRBD1. The CDR3 is 13 residues long. V dropped 7 bases and J dropped 5; count of bases not matched to a gene: 7. Germline loops: CDR1 SQVTM, CDR2 ANQGSEA. CDR3 DNA sequence: TGCAGCGCAGTGACAGGGGGCAGGACTGAAGCTTTCTTT. This encodes CSAVTGGRTEAFF.